The 10 T cell receptor beta chains reported below all come from one sample, sequenced in a study of T cell responses to AZD1222 COVID-19 vaccine (dated by TCRdb to the early 2020s). Explained via the paper, the time point label denotes: baseline before first vaccination. The library was built by means of the immunoSEQ multiplex PCR assay. Imported from immuneACCESS, the table was reduced by TCRdb to in-frame sequences with V and J called. These copies leave out some clones; in studies compared against another copy, an unresolved V gene accounts for under half, and the cause of the remainder is not known. This sample comprises about 130,000 clones, about 90% of them detected only once. The ten largest make up roughly 8% of the sample. The source was peripheral blood, collected on day 0 of AZD1222 vaccination. Receptor source: an adult in good health.

This chain links TRBV7-9 with TRBJ2-3, with D maybe TRBD2 (5 bases). V was cut by 4 bases and J by 4 bases, with 9 bases left in between. Per germline, CDR1 SEHNR and CDR2 FQNEAQ (reference sequence). The CDR3 is 13 residues long. CDR3: CASSSTGADTQYF. The DNA for the CDR3 is TGTGCCAGCAGCTCAACCGGGGCAGATACGCAGTATTTT.

The V and J genes are TRBV27 and TRBJ2-2, with a weak D call TRBD1 (5 bases). The germline CDR1 and CDR2 sequences are MNHEY and SMNVEV (reference sequence). V was trimmed by 2 bases and J by 8 bases, leaving 9 bases between them. CDR3 length: 13 amino acids. The DNA for the CDR3 is TGTGCCAGCAGTTTAAGGACAAGAGGGGAGCTGTTTTTT. As protein: CASSLRTRGELFF.

The chain has TRBV12-3 or TRBV12-4 and TRBJ2-7, with unresolved D. This CDR3 contains 12 residues. V was trimmed by 7 bases and J by 5 bases, leaving 12 bases between them. The CDR3, as DNA: TGTGCCAGCAAGCAGTTGAGCCACGAGCAGTACTTC. Its protein product is CASKQLSHEQYF.

The chain carries TRBV10-2 and TRBJ1-1, with unresolved D. V dropped 7 bases and J dropped 1 base, with 13 bases sitting between them. The CDR3 runs to 14 residues. The germline gives CDR1 WSHSY, CDR2 SAAADI. The CDR3 spells CASNMDWTNTEAFF. Written as DNA, the CDR3 is TGCGCCAGCAATATGGACTGGACGAACACTGAAGCTTTCTTT.

The gene calls are TRBV5-1 and TRBJ2-7; perhaps TRBD1 as D (6 bases). Trimming took 4 bases from V and 2 from J, leaving 13 bases between them. The CDR3 is made up of 14 amino acids. Germline V gene data show CDR1 as SGHRS and CDR2 as YFSETQ. The CDR3 sequence is CASSVRDKPYEQYF. As DNA, the CDR3 is TGCGCCAGCAGCGTAAGGGACAAGCCCTACGAGCAGTACTTC.

The chain uses TRBV7-2 and TRBJ1-1, with TRBD1 identical over 8 bases. This CDR3 has 14 amino acids. V gave up 4 bases and J gave up 7 bases; unmatched junction bases: 8. Germline CDR1 is SGHTA and CDR2 is FQGNSA. This CDR3 is CASSSGQGTGEAFF. In DNA form, the CDR3 reads TGTGCCAGCAGCTCTGGACAGGGAACGGGTGAAGCTTTCTTT.

This rearrangement joins TRBV5-6 to TRBJ1-5; 9 positions match TRBD1. The CDR3 sequence is 16 residues long. After removal of 4 bases from V and 7 bases from J, the junction contained 12 bases not matched to a gene. Germline V lookup: CDR1 SGHDT, CDR2 YYEEEE. The CDR3 here is CASSRTRQGVLQPQHF. As DNA, the CDR3 is TGTGCCAGCAGCCGAACTCGACAGGGGGTTTTGCAGCCCCAGCATTTT.

The chain combines TRBV4-2 with TRBJ1-2, with 7 nucleotides matching TRBD1. The germline V gene has CDR1 LGHNA and CDR2 YNFKEQ. V lost 1 base to trimming and J lost 3 bases; unmatched junction nucleotides: 5. The CDR3 extends over 15 amino acids. CDR3 in DNA: TGTGCCAGCAGCCAAGCAGTCGACAGGGACTATGGCTACACCTTC. Translated: CASSQAVDRDYGYTF.

V usage is TRBV30 and J usage is TRBJ2-7; 8 nucleotides align to TRBD2. Germline V gene data show CDR1 as GTSNPN and CDR2 as SVGIG (reference sequence). V shed 4 bases, J shed 4 bases, and the junction held 12 bases outside the gene matches. The length of the CDR3 is 15 residues. The CDR3 region is CAWTPGLGALYEQYF. Here the CDR3 DNA reads TGTGCCTGGACACCGGGACTAGGGGCTTTATACGAGCAGTACTTC.

The CDR3 nucleotides read TGTGCCAGCAGCTTAGATCAAAGGGGGCGCGGAGAGACCCAGTACTTC. Its translation: CASSLDQRGRGETQYF. The chain couples TRBV11-2 to TRBJ2-5; TRBD1 aligns across 7 bases. J was trimmed by 4 bases and V by 0 bases; bases with no gene match: 8. CDR3 size: 16 residues. Per the germline V gene, CDR1 is SGHAT and CDR2 is FQNNGV.